Listed below are T cell receptor beta chains from one sample, sequenced in a study of T-cell reconstitution after alpha-beta-depleted transplantation in children. From the PCR reads, TCRdb called clonotypes with MiXCR, one entry per CDR3 protein. The sample shows approximately 91,000 distinct CDR3 sequences, approximately 8.4% of them seen only once. The specimen was PBMCs from the stem cell graft donor, collected from the stem cell graft. The receptors were sampled from a human donor who donated a stem cell graft to a child with congenital amegakaryocytic thrombocytopenia. CDR3s include the opening cysteine and the closing phenylalanine or tryptophan. Each record gives: clone size, V gene, CDR3 length, J gene, D gene, CDR3 DNA, CDR3 protein. The D gene is left open where the match is weak. Clone size appears in some rows only: once, few, many, or a class for an expanded clone.

size: many
V: TRBV7-8
length: 13
J: TRBJ1-4
D: .
DNA: TGTGCCAGCAGCTTCGACACTAATGAAAAACTGTTTTTT
CDR3: CASSFDTNEKLFF

size: many
V: TRBV9
length: 13
J: TRBJ2-5
D: .
DNA: TGTGCCAGCAGCTCAGCGGCAGGGGAGACCCAGTACTTC
CDR3: CASSSAAGETQYF

size: many
V: TRBV24-1
length: 16
J: TRBJ1-2
D: .
DNA: TGTGCCACCAGTGATATTCCGACGCAGCCTAACTATGGCTACACCTTC
CDR3: CATSDIPTQPNYGYTF

size: .
V: TRBV5-1
length: 14
J: TRBJ1-1
D: .
DNA: TGCGCCAGCAGCTTGGGGCAGGGATGGACTGAAGCTTTCTTT
CDR3: CASSLGQGWTEAFF

size: many
V: TRBV19
length: 11
J: TRBJ2-2
D: .
DNA: TGTGCCAGTAGCTCCAACGGGGAGCTGTTTTTT
CDR3: CASSSNGELFF

size: .
V: TRBV6-9
length: 13
J: TRBJ2-7
D: TRBD2
DNA: TGTGCCAGCACCGGGACTAGCAGCGACGAGCAGTACTTC
CDR3: CASTGTSSDEQYF

size: once
V: TRBV5-1
length: 14
J: TRBJ2-1
D: TRBD2
DNA: TGCGCCAGCACATCGGCGGGAGGTGACAATGAGCAGTTCTTC
CDR3: CASTSAGGDNEQFF

size: many
V: TRBV12-3/TRBV12-4
length: 13
J: TRBJ2-1
D: .
DNA: TGTGCCAGCATTCAGTTAGGAGTGGATGAGCAGTTCTTC
CDR3: CASIQLGVDEQFF

size: many
V: TRBV3-1
length: 15
J: TRBJ1-2
D: .
DNA: TGTGCCAGCAGCCAAGCGGTAAGGGCTAACTATGGCTACACCTTC
CDR3: CASSQAVRANYGYTF

size: many
V: TRBV20-1
length: 9
J: TRBJ1-1
D: .
DNA: TGCAGTGGGGGGCGTGAAGCTTTCTTT
CDR3: CSGGREAFF

size: .
V: TRBV15
length: 13
J: TRBJ2-3
D: .
DNA: TGTGCCACCAGCAGAGTGAAGGCAGATACGCAGTATTTT
CDR3: CATSRVKADTQYF